The 13 T cell receptor beta chains below were found in one sample sequenced in a study of molecular identifiers for immune sequencing clone quantification. TCRdb called the PCR reads again in MiXCR, with one record for every CDR3 protein. Seen here are about 500,000 distinct CDR3 sequences, over 20% observed once, and the top ten hold 0.7% to 0.95%. Sample: naive CD8+ T cells from blood, with Jurkat cell RNA spiked in. The subset was: FACS-sorted CD8+CD4-CCR7+CD45RA+ naive T cells. These receptors came from a human donor in good health. Some libraries in this study had Jurkat cell RNA spiked in.

A note on this clonotype: With a much larger clone just one base away, this may be a read error. This chain joins TRBV5-1 and TRBJ1-1, with 8 bases lining up with TRBD1. The CDR3 is 14 residues long. Germline CDR1 is SGHRS and CDR2 is YFSETQ. The CDR3 coding sequence is TGCGCCAGCAGCCAGGGGGCGTGGGACACTGAAGCTTCCTTT. It encodes CASSQGAWDTEASF.

This clonotype showed up many times. This sequence joins TRBV10-3 and TRBJ1-1; D is unclear. Germline V CDR1 and CDR2: ENHRY, SYGVKD. CDR3 length: 12 residues. V lost 2 bases and J lost 11, with 12 bases in between. CDR3 in amino acids: CAISEGGVGAFF. The CDR3 DNA reads TGTGCCATCAGTGAGGGAGGAGTGGGGGCTTTCTTT.

The sample holds a few counts of this clonotype. The chain carries TRBV2 and TRBJ2-7, with D possibly TRBD1 on 6 matching bases. Germline V CDR1 and CDR2: SNHLY, FYNNEI. Trimming removed 8 bases at V and 5 bases at J, with 13 bases between. The CDR3 sequence is 12 residues long. In nucleotides, the CDR3 is TGTGCCAGCCTTGGACAGCATGACGAGCAGTACTTC. This translates into CASLGQHDEQYF. Using reference TRBV2 and TRBJ2-7 for the parts outside the CDR3, the full variable domain is EPEVTQTPSHQVTQMGQEVILRCVPISNHLYFYWYRQILGQKVEFLVSFYNNEISEKSEIFDDQFSVERPDGSNFTLKIRSTKLEDSAMYFCASLGQHDEQYFGPGTRLTVT.

This chain joins TRBV7-9 and TRBJ1-5; D not certain. CDR3 size: 15 residues. The V end was cut by 4 bases, the J end by 0 bases, with 10 bases between. Germline-derived CDR1 and CDR2 are SEHNR and FQNEAQ (reference sequence). The CDR3 DNA reads TGTGCCAGCAGCTCGACACTAAATAGCAATCAGCCCCAGCATTTT. Protein sequence: CASSSTLNSNQPQHF.

Ten or more counts support this clonotype. The V gene is TRBV7-9, the J gene TRBJ1-1; perhaps TRBD1 as D (6 bases). Germline CDR1 and CDR2: SEHNR and FQNEAQ (reference sequence). Trimming pared 6 bases from V and 0 bases from J, leaving 17 bases between. The CDR3 covers 16 residues. The CDR3 here is CASRHIVQGMNTEAFF. The CDR3 DNA follows: TGTGCCAGCAGACATATTGTACAGGGAATGAACACTGAAGCTTTCTTT. The full variable domain, its missing parts supplied by reference TRBV7-9 and TRBJ1-1, is DTGVSQNPRHKITKRGQNVTFRCDPISEHNRLYWYRQTLGQGPEFLTYFQNEAQLEKSRLLSDRFSAERPKGSFSTLEIQRTEQGDSAMYLCASRHIVQGMNTEAFFGQGTRLTVV.

This clonotype was found a few times. This chain connects TRBV4-3 to TRBJ2-7; D remains ambiguous. Germline-derived CDR1 and CDR2 are LGHNA and YSLEER. The length of the CDR3 is 16 residues. The V end lost 0 bases, the J end lost 4 bases, and 16 bases lay between the germline ends. DNA for the CDR3: TGCGCCAGCAGCCAAGACTCAACCTCGGGTATATACGAGCAGTACTTC. Its protein product is CASSQDSTSGIYEQYF.

A note on this clonotype: A much larger clone is a single base away; this may be a read error. In DNA form, the CDR3 reads TGTGCCAGCACCGCGGGGCACCAAGAGGCCCAGTACTTC. It translates to CASTAGHQEAQYF. The chain combines TRBV6-5 with TRBJ2-5, with D possibly matching TRBD2 (6 bases). CDR3 size: 13 residues. CDR1 and CDR2 (germline): MNHEY, SVGAGI.

On this clonotype itself: A much larger clone differs from this one at a single base, so this may be a read error. This rearrangement joins TRBV10-3 to TRBJ2-7, with 11 bases fitting TRBD2. V shed 10 bases and J 2 bases; nucleotides not matched to a gene: 4. Germline V lookup: CDR1 ENHRY, CDR2 SYGVKD. This CDR3 spans 13 amino acids. CDR3 amino acids: CATRLAGPYEQYF. The CDR3 DNA is TGTGCCACCAGACTAGCGGGACCCTACGAGCAGTACTTC.

The sample holds a few counts of this clonotype. The gene calls are TRBV7-9 and TRBJ2-3; TRBD2 agrees at 16 bases. The germline gives CDR1 SEHNR, CDR2 FQNEAQ (reference sequence). V was pared by 5 bases and J by 5 bases, with 10 bases of the junction left unmatched. This CDR3 is 18 amino acids long. The CDR3 reads CASSTTGTSGGEGDTQYF. DNA of the CDR3: TGTGCCAGCAGCACAACCGGGACTAGCGGGGGGGAAGGAGATACGCAGTATTTT.

The J gene is TRBJ2-7, the V gene TRBV20-1; D might be TRBD1 (6 bases). CDR1 and CDR2 from the germline V gene are DFQATT and SNEGSKA (reference sequence). This CDR3 is built from 13 residues. V lost 3 bases and J lost 7, with 16 bases in between. The CDR3 is CSASVAGVLEQYF. The CDR3, as DNA: TGCAGTGCTAGCGTGGCAGGGGTTTTGGAGCAGTACTTC.

Turning to this clonotype: Being one base from a much bigger clone, this may be a read error. The genes are TRBV30 and TRBJ2-1; the D is unclear. The CDR3 has 14 amino acids. Germline lookup yields CDR1 GTSNPN and CDR2 SVGIG (reference sequence). The CDR3 loop is CAWAVPVWPNEQSF. The DNA of the CDR3 is TGTGCCTGGGCCGTCCCGGTTTGGCCAAATGAGCAGTCCTTC.

This clonotype has at least ten counts. The chain joins TRBV5-4 to TRBJ2-7, with 8 bases fitting TRBD1. The CDR3 length is 15 residues. The ends lost 4 bases at V and 5 bases at J; junction bases unmatched: 11. Germline V lookup: CDR1 SGHNT, CDR2 YYREEE (reference sequence). The CDR3 loop reads CASSGGVTGGDEQYF. The CDR3 region has the DNA TGTGCCAGCAGCGGAGGTGTAACAGGGGGAGACGAGCAGTACTTC. The complete variable domain, with remaining parts taken from reference TRBV5-4 and TRBJ2-7, reads ETGVTQSPTHLIKTRGQQVTLRCSSQSGHNTVSWYQQALGQGPQFIFQYYREEENGRGNFPPRFSGLQFPNYSSELNVNALELDDSALYLCASSGGVTGGDEQYFGPGTRLTVT.

With regard to this clonotype: A read error may be the cause here, since a much bigger clone is one base away. This sequence joins TRBV6-6 and TRBJ2-3, with D perhaps TRBD2 (7 bases). With 6 bases removed from V and 3 bases from J, the gap between germline ends came to 19 bases. Germline V CDR1 and CDR2: MNHNY, SVGAGI (reference sequence). The CDR3 runs 16 residues. The CDR3 here is CASRDPWGGETDTQYF. In DNA form, the CDR3 reads TGTGCCAGCAGAGACCCCTGGGGGGGCGAGACAGATACGCAGTATTTT.